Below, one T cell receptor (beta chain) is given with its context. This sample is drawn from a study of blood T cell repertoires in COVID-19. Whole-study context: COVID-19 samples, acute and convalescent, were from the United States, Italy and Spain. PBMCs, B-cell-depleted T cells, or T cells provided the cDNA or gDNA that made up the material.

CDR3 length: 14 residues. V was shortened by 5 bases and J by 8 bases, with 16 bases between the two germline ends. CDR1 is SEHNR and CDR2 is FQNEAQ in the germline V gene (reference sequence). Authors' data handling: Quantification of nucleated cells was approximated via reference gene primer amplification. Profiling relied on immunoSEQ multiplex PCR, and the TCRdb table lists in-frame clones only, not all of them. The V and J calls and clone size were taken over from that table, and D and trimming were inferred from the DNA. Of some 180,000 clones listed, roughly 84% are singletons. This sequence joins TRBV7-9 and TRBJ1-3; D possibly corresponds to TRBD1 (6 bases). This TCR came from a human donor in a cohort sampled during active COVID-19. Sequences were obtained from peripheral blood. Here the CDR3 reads CASSPGQARDTIYF. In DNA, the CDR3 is TGTGCCAGCAGCCCGGGACAAGCTCGCGACACCATATATTTT.